This T cell receptor beta chain was retrieved from a study of beta chain features in type 1 diabetes. This CDR3 is 11 amino acids long. V dropped 9 bases and J dropped 3 bases, with 9 bases sitting between them. Germline V gives CDR1 MNHNS, CDR2 SASEGT. Donors contributed one heparinised blood draw apiece, averaging approximately 0.12 L. Overall study findings and caveats: The study found moderately but significantly shorter TCRB CDR3s in all four CD4+ subsets of Type 1 diabetes patients.

Of the isolated RNA, all was reverse transcribed, and so the sequenced material was expressed TCRB transcripts. TCRdb keeps only in-frame clones here, not all; method: immunoSEQ multiplex PCR. This sample yields 500,000 to 650,000 clones, of which 9.5% to 15% are seen a single time; around 0.12% belongs to the top ten. As concerns this clone: As yet, its antigen is unknown.

The specimen sequenced was naive CD4+ T cells from blood. The rearrangement uses TRBV6-1 and TRBJ2-7; D is perhaps TRBD1 (5 bases). The sequence came from a man aged 25-40 years with type 1 diabetes. The CDR3 DNA is TGTGCCAGGACAGCCTACTACGAGCAGTACTTC. This encodes CARTAYYEQYF.